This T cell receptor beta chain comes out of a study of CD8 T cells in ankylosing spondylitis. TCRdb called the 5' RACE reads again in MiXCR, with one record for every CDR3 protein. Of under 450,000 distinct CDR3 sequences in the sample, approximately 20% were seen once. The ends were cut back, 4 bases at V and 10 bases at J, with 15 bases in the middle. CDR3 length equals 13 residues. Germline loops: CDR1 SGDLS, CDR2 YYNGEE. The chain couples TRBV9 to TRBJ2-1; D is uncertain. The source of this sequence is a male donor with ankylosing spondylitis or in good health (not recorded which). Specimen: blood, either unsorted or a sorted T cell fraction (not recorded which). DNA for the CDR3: TGTGCCAGCAGCCCACCCCGCGTTGGGGAGCAGTTCTTC. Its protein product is CASSPPRVGEQFF. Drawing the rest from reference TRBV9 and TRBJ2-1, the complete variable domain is DSGVTQTPKHLITATGQRVTLRCSPRSGDLSVYWYQQSLDQGLQFLIQYYNGEERAKGNILERFSAQQFPDLHSELNLSSLELGDSALYFCASSPPRVGEQFFGPGTRLTVL.